This TCR beta chain appears in the sequencing data of a study of blood T cell repertoires in COVID-19. Germline CDR1 reads KGHDR; CDR2 reads SFDVKD. V was cut by 1 base and J by 0 bases, with 5 bases left in between. This CDR3 has 14 residues. The repertoire was sequenced with immunoSEQ multiplex PCR; TCRdb's copy has only in-frame clones and lacks some. The data hold some 48,000 clones, with approximately 89% observed a single time. This sequence joins TRBV24-1 and TRBJ2-5; D gene unclear. This sequence originates from an elderly woman with acute or convalescent COVID-19. The sample consisted of peripheral blood. This CDR3 reads CATSDFVDQETQYF. The CDR3 region has the DNA TGTGCCACCAGTGATTTTGTCGACCAAGAGACCCAGTACTTC.